The entry below describes one TCR beta chain. Its antigen remains unidentified. Time point indicated: patch test 3, about 24 weeks after DPC sensitization. As for treatment: therapeutic diphenylcyclopropenone sensitization with weekly scalp DPC. The study enrolled 18 to 70-year-old alopecia patients suitable for DPC. This specimen comes from a study of human T cells and chemical hapten exposure. Library construction involved attaching unique molecular identifiers to individual cDNA molecules, which allowed quantitative, reproducible TCR counting. Each CDR3 protein is one row after TCRdb ran MiXCR on the RACE reads. The data contain 130,000 or so distinct CDR3 sequences, around 10% of them seen just once; the ten biggest clones take up 2.4%. Germline-derived CDR1 and CDR2 are SGHRS and YFSETQ. This CDR3 contains 13 residues. V was trimmed by 4 bases and J by 1 base, leaving 9 bases between them. Points from the study as a whole: Among expanded TCRs, significantly more large CDR3 similarity clusters formed than among controls.

The genes are TRBV5-1 and TRBJ2-7, with D perhaps TRBD1 (6 bases). This TCR came from a woman in her fifties or sixties with alopecia areata. Some clones in this sample may be carry-over from other donors' samples. The starting material was whole blood, obtained in connection with sensitization to the hapten diphenylcyclopropenone (DPC). The DNA for the CDR3 is TGCGCCAGCAGCCCGGACAGTTCCTACGAGCAGTACTTC. Its translation is CASSPDSSYEQYF.